The clone carrying this TCR beta chain was counted a few times. Enrollees, about 18 to 89 years old, lived in 20 to 25 US areas. TCRdb keeps only in-frame clones here, not all; method: immunoSEQ multiplex PCR. Found here are some 300,000 clones, around 92% of them singletons; the top ten hold roughly 2.9%. The V and J ends lost 6 bases and 1 base respectively, with 7 bases between them. Germline CDR1 and CDR2: DFQATT and SNEGSKA (reference sequence). The CDR3 consists of 11 residues. The source of the sample is a study of blood T cell repertoires in COVID-19. Input material: PBMCs or T cells enriched from blood (not recorded which). The chain combines TRBV20-1 with TRBJ2-7, with D unclear. The clonotype was recovered from a woman aged 45-65 years who had been exposed to COVID-19. The CDR3 protein is CSAGRSYEQYF. Here the CDR3 DNA reads TGCAGTGCCGGTCGTTCCTACGAGCAGTACTTC.